These 2 T cell receptor beta chains were all obtained from the same sample, sequenced in a study of T cell clones after liver transplantation. The assay was immunoSEQ multiplex PCR, and TCRdb's table has in-frame clones only and misses some. The table includes under 150,000 clones, approximately 90% detected once. The source material was CD4+ T cells from blood, sampled 12 months after liver transplant. The origin of the receptors is a human patient who received a liver transplant. The graft donor may be the source of some T cells.

This clone was seen a few times. V and J are TRBV6-1 and TRBJ1-1; no reliable D call. V lost 5 bases and J lost 7, with 11 bases in between. There are 12 residues in the CDR3. Per the germline V gene, CDR1 is MNHNS and CDR2 is SASEGT. CDR3 loop: CASSLMEDEAFF. Here the CDR3 DNA reads TGTGCCAGCAGTCTCATGGAGGATGAAGCTTTCTTT.

The CDR3 region is CASSLGAAGGDWQETQYF. In nucleotides, the CDR3 is TGTGCCAGCAGCTTAGGTGCGGCAGGGGGCGATTGGCAAGAGACCCAGTACTTC. The rearrangement links TRBV11-3 to TRBJ2-5; 8 nucleotides line up with TRBD1. Germline V CDR1 and CDR2: SGHNT, YENEEA. CDR3 length: 18 residues. The J segment lost 2 bases and the V segment lost 1 base, leaving 12 bases of the junction unmatched.